Following are 2 T cell receptor beta chains from one sample sequenced in a study of HIV-infected children after antiretroviral therapy interruption. Unique molecular identifiers were included in an RNA-based 3' RACE TCR library. TCRdb re-called the 3' RACE reads through MiXCR, storing one row per CDR3 protein. The sample carries about 89,000 distinct CDR3 sequences, about 7% recorded once. This sample's treatment: PENTA 11 planned treatment interruption arm or continuous ART arm. The specimen was CD45RA+ CD4+ T cells from PBMCs, pooled from several time points, collected from a donor given antiretroviral therapy, either interrupted or continuous. The subset here: naive CD4+ CD45RA+ CD45RO- T cells. These receptors were collected from a pool of human donors with HIV.

Only a few counts were recorded for this clonotype. The chain is built from TRBV3-1 and TRBJ2-1, with D uncertain. The germline CDR1 and CDR2 sequences are LGHDT and YNNKEL (reference sequence). Trimming shortened V by 1 base and J by 9 bases, and 7 bases separated the two germline ends. The CDR3 loop spans 12 amino acids. CDR3 coding DNA: TGTGCCAGCAGCCAAGTAGCAGTTGAGCAGTTCTTC. It encodes CASSQVAVEQFF.

The rearrangement uses TRBV6-1 and TRBJ1-1; D is undetermined. The CDR3 has 13 residues. CDR1 and CDR2 from the germline V gene are MNHNS and SASEGT. V was cut by 6 bases and J by 4 bases, with 12 bases left in between. The CDR3 nucleotides read TGTGCCAGCAGACCGGACGGAGCCACTGAAGCTTTCTTT. Its translation: CASRPDGATEAFF.